This TCR beta chain came from a study of vaccination and CD4 T cells after COVID-19. The overall study: Sample collection from a few convalescent patients took place at day 14 and days 161 to 241 post-vaccination.

Regarding the study as a whole: The appearance of a median approximately 90% of reactive clones in convalescent patients occurred only post-vaccination.

This clonotype was seen a single time. Its antigen is as yet unknown. Documented time point: late sampling 161 to 241 days after vaccination in three convalescent patients. Documented treatment: approximately nine-day PBMC culture with coronavirus spike peptide pools or control peptides (ViraFEST assay). Per well, two million PBMCs were cultured in the presence of about 10 IU/ml IL-2 and around 9.5 ug/ml peptide pools. Sequence data for DNA of cultured CD4+ T cells were generated by the Oncomine TCR Beta short-read assay. Extraction of genomic DNA was performed on cultured CD4+ T cells. Using its own MiXCR run on the PCR reads, TCRdb lists one record per CDR3 protein. The repertoire holds around 25,000 distinct CDR3 sequences, with over 25% as singletons. Germline lookup yields CDR1 LNHDA and CDR2 SQIVND (reference sequence). V gave up 3 bases and J gave up 10 bases; unmatched junction bases: 5. The CDR3 loop spans 12 amino acids.

Sequencing used CD4+ T cells from blood, cultured in vitro, obtained about 7 months after SARS-CoV-2 vaccination. The clonotype comes from a human donor who had recovered from COVID-19. V and J are TRBV19 and TRBJ1-1, with 7 bases identical to TRBD1. The CDR3 DNA is TGTGCCAGTAGTATTGGGAACAGGGGAGCTTTCTTT. Its protein is CASSIGNRGAFF. Complete variable domain (other parts from reference TRBV19 and TRBJ1-1): DGGITQSPKYLFRKEGQNVTLSCEQNLNHDAMYWYRQDPGQGLRLIYYSQIVNDFQKGDIAEGYSVSREKKESFPLTVTSAQKNPTAFYLCASSIGNRGAFFGQGTRLTVV.